The 12 T cell receptor beta chains presented below share a single source sample, sequenced in a study of T cells after posttransplantation cyclophosphamide. Libraries were prepared by immunoSEQ multiplex PCR; TCRdb keeps only in-frame clonotypes and omits some of them. There are around 35,000 clones in the sample, none observed a single time. The sample consisted of PBMCs. These receptors all stem from a man aged 25-45 years in good health and a related stem cell transplant donor.

This clone was detected many times. The chain uses TRBV6-1 and TRBJ2-1; D gene unclear. V lost 3 bases and J lost 3, with 6 bases in between. Germline lookup yields CDR1 MNHNS and CDR2 SASEGT. The CDR3 runs to 13 residues. The CDR3 region has the DNA TGTGCCAGCAGTGAGGGCAGCTACAATGAGCAGTTCTTC. It encodes CASSEGSYNEQFF.

This clone was seen at least ten times. The V gene is TRBV7-2, the J gene TRBJ2-3, with D possibly being TRBD1 (5 bases). V lost 8 bases and J lost 5, with 8 bases in between. Germline CDR1 and CDR2: SGHTA and FQGNSA. This CDR3 contains 11 residues. CDR3 sequence: CASRQGDTQYF. CDR3 coding DNA: TGTGCCAGCCGCCAGGGAGATACGCAGTATTTT.

In this sample, this clone turned up many times. The genes are TRBV2 and TRBJ2-2; a weak D match, TRBD1 (5 bases). The CDR3 totals 13 residues. V was shortened by 5 bases and J by 7 bases, with 11 bases between the two germline ends. Looked up from germline, CDR1 is SNHLY and CDR2 is FYNNEI. CDR3 nucleotides: TGTGCCAGCAGTAGCGCAGGGTACGGGGAGCTGTTTTTT. Encoded protein: CASSSAGYGELFF. Drawing the rest from reference TRBV2 and TRBJ2-2, the complete variable domain is EPEVTQTPSHQVTQMGQEVILRCVPISNHLYFYWYRQILGQKVEFLVSFYNNEISEKSEIFDDQFSVERPDGSNFTLKIRSTKLEDSAMYFCASSSAGYGELFFGEGSRLTVL.

This clone was observed many times. This chain joins TRBV6-1 and TRBJ2-7, with TRBD1 matching 7 bases. The CDR3 spans 11 residues. Germline V lookup: CDR1 MNHNS, CDR2 SASEGT. Losses at the gene ends were 7 bases for V and 7 bases for J; bases not matched to a gene: 4. Here the CDR3 reads CASTMTGEQYF. CDR3 coding DNA: TGTGCCAGCACTATGACAGGGGAGCAGTACTTC.

Many counts were recorded for this clone. The chain couples TRBV28 to TRBJ1-6, with D possibly TRBD1 on 6 matching bases. With 1 base removed from V and 7 bases from J, the gap between germline ends came to 8 bases. This CDR3 is built from 14 residues. CDR1 MDHEN and CDR2 SYDVKM come from the germline V gene. CDR3 nucleotides: TGTGCCAGCAGTTTATCAGGGGCAAATTCACCCCTCCACTTT. Translation gives CASSLSGANSPLHF.

The table lists this clone with many counts. In DNA form, the CDR3 reads TGTGCCAGCAGCGTAACGGGGGGGATGAACACTGAAGCTTTCTTT. It codes for CASSVTGGMNTEAFF. The gene calls are TRBV9 and TRBJ1-1; D perhaps matches TRBD1 (5 bases). This CDR3 comprises 15 residues. CDR1 is SGDLS and CDR2 is YYNGEE in the germline V gene. Trimming pared 1 base from V and 0 bases from J, leaving 10 bases between.

This clone was seen ten or more times. V is TRBV12-3 or TRBV12-4 and J is TRBJ2-1; TRBD1 is a possible D gene (6 bases). Deletions cut 4 bases from V and 0 bases from J, with 13 bases between. The CDR3 sequence is 16 residues long. CDR3 sequence reads: CASSSWDISSYNEQFF. The CDR3 region has the DNA TGTGCCAGCAGTTCCTGGGACATTAGCTCCTACAATGAGCAGTTCTTC.

This clone has at least ten counts. The CDR3 sequence: CSAVTGGFTDTQYF. The CDR3 nucleotides are TGCAGCGCTGTGACAGGGGGATTCACAGATACGCAGTATTTT. The chain has TRBV29-1 and TRBJ2-3; 9 bases fit TRBD1. The trim removed 7 bases at V and 2 bases at J, leaving 7 bases unmatched. The CDR3 covers 14 residues. CDR1 and CDR2 (germline): SQVTM, ANQGSEA.

This chain uses TRBV5-5 with TRBJ2-5; possible D gene TRBD1, 5 bases. V lost 0 bases, J lost 4 bases, and 13 bases lay in between. Germline V gene data show CDR1 as SGHKS and CDR2 as YYEKEE (reference sequence). The CDR3 is 15 amino acids. This CDR3 reads CASSLDPGWTETQYF. As DNA, the CDR3 is TGTGCCAGCAGCTTGGACCCAGGGTGGACAGAGACCCAGTACTTC.

This clone has ten or more counts. The chain joins TRBV5-4 to TRBJ1-1; 11 bases agree with TRBD1. Unmatched junction bases numbered 10, after V lost 1 base and J lost 5 bases. Germline V gene sequence: CDR1 SGHNT, CDR2 YYREEE (reference sequence). This CDR3 is 17 amino acids long. The CDR3 reads CASSLHVGQGAFTEAFF. The CDR3 DNA follows: TGTGCCAGCAGCTTGCACGTCGGACAGGGGGCATTTACTGAAGCTTTCTTT.

The sample holds a few counts of this clone. The chain recombines TRBV9 with TRBJ2-1; the match to TRBD1 covers 8 bases. This CDR3 comprises 18 residues. V was pared by 0 bases and J by 7 bases, with 15 bases of the junction left unmatched. CDR1 is SGDLS, CDR2 YYNGEE, per germline. The DNA of the CDR3 is TGTGCCAGCAGCGTAGGTGGGGGACAGGCCACAATTTTGAATGAGCAGTTCTTC. Amino acid sequence: CASSVGGGQATILNEQFF.

This clone was detected many times. This chain joins TRBV5-1 and TRBJ1-4, with TRBD1 matching over 7 bases. This CDR3 is built from 14 residues. V lost 5 bases to trimming and J lost 6 bases; unmatched junction nucleotides: 7. Germline lookup yields CDR1 SGHRS and CDR2 YFSETQ. The CDR3 reads CASRPTGDYEKLFF. The CDR3 coding sequence is TGCGCCAGCAGACCTACAGGGGACTATGAAAAACTGTTTTTT.